This T cell receptor (beta chain) was sequenced for a study of T cell responses to AZD1222 COVID-19 vaccine (dated by TCRdb to the early 2020s). Background on the whole study: AZD1222 recipients whose second dose came at about 4 weeks and those whose second dose came at about 12 weeks were combined into one group, since spike-specific TCR depth and breadth did not differ between the two schedules. TCR sequencing was performed for about 240 trial participants, of whom around 200 were given two doses of AZD1222 and 26 were given two doses of MenACWY control vaccine. Enrollment into the trials was organized by age into subgroups of 18-55, 56-69 and 70-plus years, and those subgroups contained roughly 150, 30 and 60 TCR-sequenced participants, respectively.

In the paper's terms, the time point label means: baseline before first vaccination. Samples from vaccinated people were obtained from the UK trials COV001 and COV002, which included a single-blind randomized controlled phase 2/3 trial of AZD1222 (ChAdOx1 nCoV-19) in healthy adults. For TCRbeta chain sequencing, PBMC samples from trial participants were taken at day 0 and at day 28 after the second dose. On the study overall, not on this receptor specifically: Because no day 14 peak-response samples were available, the repertoires could be characterized only after the peak T cell response. In the small 56-69-year group, the increase in depth fell short of significance, most likely because of low power. Conclusions about previously exposed vaccinees are limited because only six or seven AZD1222 recipients were SARS-CoV-2 seropositive at baseline. Most participants were white British and females outnumbered males, and the authors suggested that clonal diversity may have been underestimated. The vaccine-associated CD4 TCRs covered the entire spike protein, and the dominant responses fell in regions 160-218 and 743-854. Nearly half of unique spike-specific TCRs reportedly recognized epitopes outside regions mutated in the B.1.351 and B.1.1.7 variants. After two AZD1222 doses, spike-specific TCR breadth and depth were significantly higher than at day 0 and than in MenACWY recipients.

For CDR1 and CDR2, the germline V gene (reference sequence) lists GTSNPN and SVGIG. The CDR3 starts with the cysteine, ends with the phenylalanine, and has 12 residues. Left in the record is the CDR3 DNA by itself, 36 bases read in frame from the first base. V sheds 2 bases and J sheds 5 bases, leaving 10 bases between their ends. The CDR3 regions of human TCRbeta chains were analyzed by immunosequencing. The published analysis was carried out like this. Repertoire TCRs were matched against a reference library of SARS-CoV-2-specific TCRs generated with the MIRA antigen-specificity platform. Breadth was defined as the fraction of unique TCRs that were SARS-CoV-2-associated, and depth was defined as the fraction of total T cells that were SARS-CoV-2-associated. Using the MIRA data, each spike-specific TCR was assigned both to the spike region to which the TCR was reactive and to a CD4 or CD8 class. Log10-transformed breadth and depth values were compared by one-way ANOVA with Sidak's multiple comparisons tests. TCRdb provides this immuneACCESS table in a form limited to in-frame rearrangements. Some clones are lacking; in checked studies, under half of them reflect an unresolved V gene, and why the rest are absent is not known. D and trimming come from the DNA, and the V and J calls and clone size come from that table. The sample table records 120,000 or so clones; 85% to 90% of these occur just once. Together, the top ten hold 25% to 30% of the sample.

This clone appeared a few times. Its antigen has not been determined. Base quality data are lacking; no much larger clone is found one base away. The receptor's source is an adult in good health. This receptor chain uses TRBV30 and TRBJ2-7, with no confident D gene call. The specimen was peripheral blood, collected on day 0 of AZD1222 vaccination. At the DNA level, the sequence is TGTGCCTGGAGTCGGTCATCTGACGAGCAGTACTTC. Translated, this is CAWSRSSDEQYF.